Following are 29 T cell receptor beta chains from one sample sequenced in a study of blood T cell repertoires in COVID-19. Profiled with immunoSEQ multiplex PCR; TCRdb holds only in-frame clones, not every one. The profile covers fewer than 200,000 clones, with less than 85% appearing a single time and approximately 7.6% taken by the ten largest. The specimen was peripheral blood. Receptors originate from a woman aged 55-70 years with COVID-19, enrolled during active disease.

The chain joins TRBV7-3 to TRBJ2-2; 7 bases line up with TRBD1. This CDR3 has 15 residues. Unmatched junction bases numbered 7, after V lost 6 bases and J lost 3 bases. Germline V gives CDR1 SGHTA, CDR2 FQGTGA. Here the CDR3 DNA reads TGTGCCAGCAGACTGACAGGGTTGGACACCGGGGAGCTGTTTTTT. It encodes CASRLTGLDTGELFF. The full variable domain, rest sourced from reference TRBV7-3 and TRBJ2-2, is GAGVSQTPSNKVTEKGKYVELRCDPISGHTALYWYRQSLGQGPEFLIYFQGTGAADDSGLPNDRFFAVRPEGSVSTLKIQRTERGDSAVYLCASRLTGLDTGELFFGEGSRLTVL.

This rearrangement joins TRBV7-9 to TRBJ1-2, with TRBD1 identical over 7 bases. The CDR3 extends over 16 amino acids. Germline CDR1 and CDR2: SEHNR and FQNEAQ (reference sequence). V was clipped by 6 bases and J by 0 bases; unmatched bases: 10. CDR3 amino acids: CASSAVGGETNYGYTF. The DNA for the CDR3 is TGTGCCAGCAGTGCGGTAGGGGGCGAGACTAACTATGGCTACACCTTC.

The CDR3 DNA sequence: TGTGCCAGCAGTTCAACCGTGGGCCTGGAGGCAGATACGCAGTATTTT. It encodes CASSSTVGLEADTQYF. V is TRBV6-2 or TRBV6-3 and J is TRBJ2-3; possibly TRBD2 for D (5 bases). The CDR3 has 16 residues. Trimming pared 4 bases from V and 4 bases from J, leaving 18 bases between. The germline V gene encodes CDR1 MNHEY and CDR2 SVGEGT.

The chain has TRBV7-3 and TRBJ1-1; 8 nucleotides agree with TRBD1. With 5 bases clipped from V and 5 bases from J, the junction kept 4 bases outside the gene matches. CDR1 is SGHTA, CDR2 FQGTGA, per germline. The CDR3 covers 13 residues. CDR3 amino acids: CASSPTGATEAFF. The CDR3, as DNA: TGTGCCAGCAGCCCGACAGGGGCAACTGAAGCTTTCTTT.

The chain uses TRBV15 and TRBJ1-6; tentatively, D is TRBD1 (5 bases). Germline V gives CDR1 LNHNV, CDR2 YYDKDF (reference sequence). The CDR3 extends over 16 amino acids. Trimming took off 3 bases at V and 9 bases at J, with 18 bases between the two ends. This CDR3 reads CATSRDYGGGSSPLHF. CDR3 bases: TGTGCCACCAGCAGGGATTACGGGGGGGGAAGTTCACCCCTCCACTTT.

The rearrangement links TRBV11-2 to TRBJ2-3, with D tentatively TRBD1 (5 bases). V lost 1 base and J 7 bases, leaving 6 bases between the germline ends. CDR1 and CDR2 (germline): SGHAT, FQNNGV. CDR3 length: 12 amino acids. This CDR3 is CASSLGGNTQYF. The CDR3 DNA reads as TGTGCCAGCAGCTTAGGGGGCAATACGCAGTATTTT.

The chain recombines TRBV28 with TRBJ2-1; D might be TRBD1 (6 bases). The CDR3 is 17 residues long. Per the germline V gene, CDR1 is MDHEN and CDR2 is SYDVKM. The ends were cut back, 5 bases at V and 4 bases at J, with 21 bases in the middle. CDR3 residues: CASSGYSTGHGYNEQFF. Written as DNA, the CDR3 is TGTGCCAGCAGTGGCTATAGTACAGGGCACGGATACAATGAGCAGTTCTTC.

This clone appeared once. The chain joins TRBV11-2 to TRBJ2-3, with D unresolved. CDR1 is SGHAT, CDR2 FQNNGV, per germline. This CDR3 contains 11 residues. The V and J ends lost 5 bases and 6 bases respectively, with 6 bases between them. The CDR3 DNA sequence: TGTGCCAGCAGCCGGAGTGATACGCAGTATTTT. Its translation is CASSRSDTQYF.

V and J are TRBV29-1 and TRBJ2-3, with 10 bases lining up with TRBD2. Germline assignment: CDR1 SQVTM and CDR2 ANQGSEA. The CDR3 length is 11 residues. Losses at the gene ends were 7 bases for V and 10 bases for J; bases not matched to a gene: 5. The DNA for the CDR3 is TGCAGCGCGGAGCGGGGGGGGGCGCAGTATTTT. It encodes CSAERGGAQYF.

The chain recombines TRBV4-2 with TRBJ2-3; the match to TRBD1 covers 7 bases. The J segment lost 3 bases and the V segment lost 5 bases, leaving 5 bases of the junction unmatched. Per germline, CDR1 LGHNA and CDR2 YNFKEQ. This CDR3 spans 14 amino acids. CDR3 residues: CASSSRQGTDTQYF. The CDR3 DNA sequence: TGTGCCAGCAGCTCCCGACAGGGAACAGATACGCAGTATTTT.

This clone was observed once. The CDR3 coding sequence is TGCGCCAGCAGCTTATATCCAAATCCGGGACAGGGCATAAACGAGCAGTACTTC. Its protein product is CASSLYPNPGQGINEQYF. V and J are TRBV5-1 and TRBJ2-7; 9 bases agree with TRBD1. The CDR3 spans 18 residues. Germline V lookup: CDR1 SGHRS, CDR2 YFSETQ. V shed 2 bases, J shed 5 bases, and the junction held 17 bases outside the gene matches.

J is TRBJ2-1 and V is TRBV6-5; 7 nucleotides agree with TRBD1. Germline CDR1 reads MNHEY; CDR2 reads SVGAGI. This CDR3 region has 14 residues. The junction had 8 bases not matched to a gene; V was cut back by 10 bases and J by 2 bases. The CDR3 bases are TGTGCCACCCTAGACGGGACAGCCTACAATGAGCAGTTCTTC. Protein: CATLDGTAYNEQFF.

The V and J genes are TRBV6-6 and TRBJ1-2; 7 nucleotides align to TRBD1. V lost 5 bases and J lost 3; bases outside the gene matches: 9. Germline-derived CDR1 and CDR2 are MNHNY and SVGAGI (reference sequence). The CDR3 is 15 amino acids. CDR3 sequence reads: CASSGGTAQDYGYTF. The DNA for the CDR3 is TGTGCCAGCAGTGGGGGGACAGCACAAGACTATGGCTACACCTTC.

The chain is built from TRBV7-3 and TRBJ2-1, with 12 positions matching TRBD2. The V gene end was trimmed by 1 base and the J gene end by 7 bases; junction bases not matched to a gene: 5. The CDR3 runs 16 residues. The germline CDR1 and CDR2 sequences are SGHTA and FQGTGA. This CDR3 is CASSLNRLAGVNEQFF. CDR3 nucleotides: TGTGCCAGCAGCTTAAATAGACTAGCGGGAGTTAATGAGCAGTTCTTC. Based on the CDR3 plus reference TRBV7-3 and TRBJ2-1, the full variable domain is GAGVSQTPSNKVTEKGKYVELRCDPISGHTALYWYRQSLGQGPEFLIYFQGTGAADDSGLPNDRFFAVRPEGSVSTLKIQRTERGDSAVYLCASSLNRLAGVNEQFFGPGTRLTVL.

This clone has only a few counts. The V gene is TRBV5-1, the J gene TRBJ2-5, with 10 bases that match TRBD2. The J segment lost 2 bases and the V segment lost 3 bases, leaving 4 bases of the junction unmatched. Germline assignment: CDR1 SGHRS and CDR2 YFSETQ. CDR3 length equals 15 residues. As DNA, the CDR3 is TGCGCCAGCAGCTATCTAGCGGGGGAACAAGAGACCCAGTACTTC. Translating it yields CASSYLAGEQETQYF.

The J gene is TRBJ2-1, the V gene TRBV11-2, with 10 bases identical to TRBD1. Germline V gives CDR1 SGHAT, CDR2 FQNNGV. The CDR3 sequence is 16 residues long. With V trimmed by 2 bases and J by 7 bases, 8 bases remained unmatched. The CDR3 reads CASSLRHGQGVNEQFF. CDR3 bases: TGTGCCAGCAGCTTAAGGCATGGACAGGGGGTAAATGAGCAGTTCTTC.

V gene TRBV19 combines with J gene TRBJ1-5, with D hard to call. This CDR3 comprises 16 residues. The ends were cut back, 1 base at V and 0 bases at J, with 10 bases in the middle. The germline CDR1 and CDR2 sequences are LNHDA and SQIVND (reference sequence). CDR3 sequence reads: CASSIGLRVSNQPQHF. CDR3 nucleotides: TGTGCCAGTAGTATAGGGTTGAGGGTTAGCAATCAGCCCCAGCATTTT.

The chain has TRBV4-2 and TRBJ2-3; TRBD2 might be the D (6 bases). This CDR3 is built from 16 residues. The germline V and J ends were trimmed by 0 bases and 1 base, with 11 bases remaining between them. The V gene's germline CDR1 is LGHNA and CDR2 YNFKEQ. This chain's CDR3 is CASSQDAASGTDTQYF. The CDR3, as DNA: TGTGCCAGCAGCCAAGATGCGGCTAGCGGCACAGATACGCAGTATTTT.

The rearrangement joins TRBV9 to TRBJ1-6; 11 bases are a match to TRBD1. Germline-derived CDR1 and CDR2 are SGDLS and YYNGEE. The junction had 7 bases not matched to a gene; V was cut back by 4 bases and J by 7 bases. There are 16 residues in the CDR3. The CDR3 DNA follows: TGTGCCAGCAGCCCCCGGACAGGGGGCAAAAATTCACCCCTCCACTTT. Amino acids: CASSPRTGGKNSPLHF.

This chain uses TRBV18 with TRBJ1-6, with 7 nucleotides matching TRBD1. Germline CDR1 and CDR2: KGHSH and LQKENI. This CDR3 is 14 amino acids long. The J segment lost 5 bases and the V segment lost 8 bases, leaving 6 bases of the junction unmatched. The CDR3 sequence is CASTLGGDNSPLHF. The CDR3 DNA reads TGTGCCAGCACCTTAGGGGGCGATAATTCACCCCTCCACTTT.

The rearrangement joins TRBV2 to TRBJ1-5; unclear D gene. V was shortened by 2 bases and J by 5 bases, with 7 bases between the two germline ends. CDR1 SNHLY and CDR2 FYNNEI come from the germline V gene. The CDR3 extends over 13 amino acids. This CDR3 is CASSERRDQPQHF. The CDR3 region has the DNA TGTGCCAGCAGTGAACGTAGAGATCAGCCCCAGCATTTT.

The chain has TRBV2 and TRBJ2-1, with 9 bases lining up with TRBD1. The J segment lost 13 bases and the V segment lost 6 bases, leaving 4 bases of the junction unmatched. The length of the CDR3 is 11 residues. CDR1 is SNHLY and CDR2 is FYNNEI in the germline V gene. This CDR3 reads CASSRDREQFF. The CDR3 coding sequence is TGTGCCAGCAGCCGGGACAGGGAACAGTTCTTC.

This clone was observed many times. This rearrangement joins TRBV6-2 or TRBV6-3 to TRBJ2-1, with 10 bases fitting TRBD2. CDR1 and CDR2 from the germline V gene are MNHEY and SVGEGT. J gave up 1 base and V 2 bases, and 14 bases lay outside the gene matches. CDR3 size: 20 residues. The CDR3 DNA reads TGTGCCAGCAGTTACACCCTAAACCAAGCGGGAGGGCGATCCTACAATGAGCAGTTCTTC. The encoded protein is CASSYTLNQAGGRSYNEQFF.

This clone was recorded a few times. The chain carries TRBV5-6 and TRBJ2-1, with D possibly TRBD2 on 6 matching bases. Germline lookup yields CDR1 SGHDT and CDR2 YYEEEE. Trimming shortened V by 4 bases and J by 0 bases, and 14 bases separated the two germline ends. The CDR3 runs 16 residues. Here the CDR3 DNA reads TGTGCCAGCAGCCGCACCGGGACTGCCTCCTACAATGAGCAGTTCTTC. The encoded protein is CASSRTGTASYNEQFF.

This clone was seen a handful of times. The rearrangement joins TRBV2 to TRBJ1-2; D is uncertain. Trimming shortened V by 2 bases and J by 1 base, and 8 bases separated the two germline ends. This CDR3 is 14 amino acids long. Germline CDR1 is SNHLY and CDR2 is FYNNEI. The CDR3 protein is CASSESGINYGYTF. The CDR3 DNA reads as TGTGCCAGCAGTGAATCCGGGATTAACTATGGCTACACCTTC.

The chain uses TRBV29-1 and TRBJ2-7; D is possibly TRBD1 (5 bases). This CDR3 is built from 11 residues. Germline-derived CDR1 and CDR2 are SQVTM and ANQGSEA. V was clipped by 7 bases and J by 6 bases, with 13 bases between them. The CDR3 loop is CSAGVGAEQYF. The DNA for the CDR3 is TGCAGCGCAGGCGTTGGGGCCGAGCAGTACTTC.

J is TRBJ1-5 and V is TRBV28, with D possibly TRBD1 on 5 matching bases. Germline-derived CDR1 and CDR2 are MDHEN and SYDVKM. V lost 4 bases and J lost 3, with 16 bases in between. This CDR3 contains 16 residues. CDR3 in amino acids: CASSYSAGRNNQPQHF. The CDR3 coding sequence is TGTGCCAGCAGTTATAGCGCAGGGAGGAACAATCAGCCCCAGCATTTT. The whole variable domain, remainder taken from reference TRBV28 and TRBJ1-5, is DVKVTQSSRYLVKRTGEKVFLECVQDMDHENMFWYRQDPGLGLRLIYFSYDVKMKEKGDIPEGYSVSREKKERFSLILESASTNQTSMYLCASSYSAGRNNQPQHFGDGTRLSIL.

The gene calls are TRBV19 and TRBJ1-5; 7 bases are a match to TRBD1. The CDR3 totals 17 residues. Germline lookup yields CDR1 LNHDA and CDR2 SQIVND (reference sequence). V lost 6 bases to trimming and J lost 5 bases; unmatched junction nucleotides: 16. The CDR3 nucleotides are TGTGCCAGTAGACTCGGGACAGCGCTCCAGACCCATCAGCCCCAGCATTTT. Translating it yields CASRLGTALQTHQPQHF. Combining the CDR3 with reference TRBV19 and TRBJ1-5 gives the whole variable domain DGGITQSPKYLFRKEGQNVTLSCEQNLNHDAMYWYRQDPGQGLRLIYYSQIVNDFQKGDIAEGYSVSREKKESFPLTVTSAQKNPTAFYLCASRLGTALQTHQPQHFGDGTRLSIL.

This chain links TRBV3-1 (or the pseudogene TRBV3-2) with TRBJ1-6, with a possible D match to TRBD1 (6 bases). Germline assignment: CDR1 LGHDT and CDR2 YNNKEL (reference sequence). The CDR3 loop spans 14 amino acids. Trimming pared 4 bases from V and 6 bases from J, leaving 10 bases between. The CDR3 reads CASSPGHRNSPLHF. The CDR3 DNA follows: TGTGCCAGCAGCCCGGGACACCGTAATTCACCCCTCCACTTT.